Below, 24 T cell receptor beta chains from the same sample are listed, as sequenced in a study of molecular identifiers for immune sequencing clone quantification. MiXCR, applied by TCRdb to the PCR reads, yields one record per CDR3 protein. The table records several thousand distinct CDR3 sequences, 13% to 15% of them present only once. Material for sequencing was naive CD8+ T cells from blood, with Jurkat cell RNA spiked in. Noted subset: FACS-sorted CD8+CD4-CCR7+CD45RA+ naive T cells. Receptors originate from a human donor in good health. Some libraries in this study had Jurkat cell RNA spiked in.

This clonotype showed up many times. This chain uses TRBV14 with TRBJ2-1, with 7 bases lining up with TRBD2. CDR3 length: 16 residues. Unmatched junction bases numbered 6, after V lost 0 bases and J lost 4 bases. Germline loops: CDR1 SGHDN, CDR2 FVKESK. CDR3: CASSQDPPGLYNEQFF. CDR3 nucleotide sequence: TGTGCCAGCAGCCAAGATCCCCCGGGACTATACAATGAGCAGTTCTTC.

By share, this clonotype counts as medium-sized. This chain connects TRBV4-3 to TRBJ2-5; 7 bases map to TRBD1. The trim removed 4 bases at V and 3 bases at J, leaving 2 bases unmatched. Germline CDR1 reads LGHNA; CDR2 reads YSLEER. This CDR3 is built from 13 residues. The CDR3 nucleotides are TGCGCCAGCAGCCCCGGGACAGAAGAGACCCAGTACTTC. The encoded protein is CASSPGTEETQYF.

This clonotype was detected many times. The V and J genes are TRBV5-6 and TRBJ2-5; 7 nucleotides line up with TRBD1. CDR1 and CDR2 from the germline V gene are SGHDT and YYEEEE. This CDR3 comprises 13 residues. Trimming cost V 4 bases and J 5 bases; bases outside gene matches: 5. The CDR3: CASSLDREETQYF. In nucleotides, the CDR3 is TGTGCCAGCAGCCTTGACAGGGAGGAGACCCAGTACTTC. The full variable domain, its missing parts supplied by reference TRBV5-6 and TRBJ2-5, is DAGVTQSPTHLIKTRGQQVTLRCSPKSGHDTVSWYQQALGQGPQFIFQYYEEEERQRGNFPDRFSGHQFPNYSSELNVNALLLGDSALYLCASSLDREETQYFGPGTRLLVL.

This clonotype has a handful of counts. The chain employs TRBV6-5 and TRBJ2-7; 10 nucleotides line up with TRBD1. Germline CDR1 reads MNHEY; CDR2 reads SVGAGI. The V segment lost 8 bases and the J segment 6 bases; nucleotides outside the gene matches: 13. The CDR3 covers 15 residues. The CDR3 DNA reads TGTGCCAGCTCGACTTGGGGACAGGGGAGCTCCGAGCAGTACTTC. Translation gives CASSTWGQGSSEQYF.

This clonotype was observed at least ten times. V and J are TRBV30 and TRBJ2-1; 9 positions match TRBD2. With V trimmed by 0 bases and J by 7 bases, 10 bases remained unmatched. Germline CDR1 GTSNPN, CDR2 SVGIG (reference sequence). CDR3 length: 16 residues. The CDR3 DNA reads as TGTGCCTGGAGTGTGGTTGCGGGGGGGCTAAAAAATGAGCAGTTCTTC. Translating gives CAWSVVAGGLKNEQFF.

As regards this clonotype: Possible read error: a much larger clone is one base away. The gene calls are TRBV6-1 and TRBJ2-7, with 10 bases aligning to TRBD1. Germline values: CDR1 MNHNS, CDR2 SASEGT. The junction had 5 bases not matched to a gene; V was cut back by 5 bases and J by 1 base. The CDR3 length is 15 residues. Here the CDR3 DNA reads TGTGCCAGCAGTAACGCGGGACAGGGGTCCTACGAGCAGTACTTC. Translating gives CASSNAGQGSYEQYF.

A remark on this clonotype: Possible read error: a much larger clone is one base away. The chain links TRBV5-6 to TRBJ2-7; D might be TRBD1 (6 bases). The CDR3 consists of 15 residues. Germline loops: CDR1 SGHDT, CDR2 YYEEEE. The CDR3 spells CASSQSGTLSYEQCF. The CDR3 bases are TGTGCCAGCAGCCAATCCGGGACACTTTCCTACGAGCAGTGCTTC.

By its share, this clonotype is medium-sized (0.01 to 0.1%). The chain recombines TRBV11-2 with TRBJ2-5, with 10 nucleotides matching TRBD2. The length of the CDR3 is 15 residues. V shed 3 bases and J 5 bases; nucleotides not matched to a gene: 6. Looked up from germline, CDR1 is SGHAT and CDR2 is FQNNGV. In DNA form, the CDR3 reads TGTGCCAGCAGCTTGAGCGGGGGGGCCGTGGAGACCCAGTACTTC. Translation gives CASSLSGGAVETQYF. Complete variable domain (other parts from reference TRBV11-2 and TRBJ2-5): EAGVAQSPRYKIIEKRQSVAFWCNPISGHATLYWYQQILGQGPKLLIQFQNNGVVDDSQLPKDRFSAERLKGVDSTLKIQPAKLEDSAVYLCASSLSGGAVETQYFGPGTRLLVL.

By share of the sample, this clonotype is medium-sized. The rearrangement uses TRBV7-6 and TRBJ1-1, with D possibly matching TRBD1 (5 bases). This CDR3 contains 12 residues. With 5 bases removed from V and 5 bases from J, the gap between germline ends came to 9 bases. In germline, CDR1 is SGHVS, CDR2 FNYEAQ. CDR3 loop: CASSPGGTEAFF. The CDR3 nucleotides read TGTGCCAGCAGCCCCGGGGGGACTGAAGCTTTCTTT.

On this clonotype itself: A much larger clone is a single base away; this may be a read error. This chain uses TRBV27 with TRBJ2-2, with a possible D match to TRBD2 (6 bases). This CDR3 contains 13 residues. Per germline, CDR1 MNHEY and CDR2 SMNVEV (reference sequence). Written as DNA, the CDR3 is TGTGCCAGCAGTTCGACAAGTCTGGGGGGGCTGTTTTTT. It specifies CASSSTSLGGLFF.

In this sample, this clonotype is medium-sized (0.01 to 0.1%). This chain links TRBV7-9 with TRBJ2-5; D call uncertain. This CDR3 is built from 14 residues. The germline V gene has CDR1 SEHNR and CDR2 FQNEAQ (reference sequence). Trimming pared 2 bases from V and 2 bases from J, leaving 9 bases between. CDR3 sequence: CASSLQTAQETQYF. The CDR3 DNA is TGTGCCAGCAGCTTACAAACGGCACAAGAGACCCAGTACTTC.

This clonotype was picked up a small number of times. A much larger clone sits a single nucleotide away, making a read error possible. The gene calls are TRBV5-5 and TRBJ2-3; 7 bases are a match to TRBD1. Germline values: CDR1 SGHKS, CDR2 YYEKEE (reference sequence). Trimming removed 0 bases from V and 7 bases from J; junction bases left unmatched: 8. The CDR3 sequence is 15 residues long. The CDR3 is CASSLVGGLTNTQYF. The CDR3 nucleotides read TGTGCCAGCAGCTTGGTAGGGGGCTTGACAAATACGCAGTATTTT.

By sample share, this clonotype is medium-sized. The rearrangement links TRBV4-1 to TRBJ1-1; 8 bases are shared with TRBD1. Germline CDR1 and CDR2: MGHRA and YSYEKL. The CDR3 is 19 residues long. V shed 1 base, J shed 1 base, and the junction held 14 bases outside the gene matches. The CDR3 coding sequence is TGCGCCAGCAGCCAAGGGCTAGGACAGGGAAGACCCAAGAACACTGAAGCTTTCTTT. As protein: CASSQGLGQGRPKNTEAFF.

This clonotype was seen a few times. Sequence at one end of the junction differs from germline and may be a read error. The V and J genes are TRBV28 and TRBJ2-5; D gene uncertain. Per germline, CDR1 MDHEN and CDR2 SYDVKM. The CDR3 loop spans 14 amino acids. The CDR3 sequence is CACSFMGIGETQYF. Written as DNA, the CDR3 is TGTGCCTGCAGTTTTATGGGGATTGGGGAGACCCAGTACTTC.

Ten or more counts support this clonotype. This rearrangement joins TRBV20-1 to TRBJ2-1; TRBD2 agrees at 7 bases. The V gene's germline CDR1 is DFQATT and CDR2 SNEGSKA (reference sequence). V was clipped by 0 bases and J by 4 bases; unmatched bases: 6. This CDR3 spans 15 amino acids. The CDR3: CSARDPLALYNEQFF. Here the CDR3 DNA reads TGCAGTGCTAGAGATCCACTAGCGTTATACAATGAGCAGTTCTTC.

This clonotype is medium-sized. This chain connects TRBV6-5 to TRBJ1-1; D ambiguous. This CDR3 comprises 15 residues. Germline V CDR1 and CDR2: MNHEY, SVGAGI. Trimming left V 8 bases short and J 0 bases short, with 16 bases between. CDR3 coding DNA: TGTGCCAGCGTGGGGTCGTCGGGTATGAACACTGAAGCTTTCTTT. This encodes CASVGSSGMNTEAFF.

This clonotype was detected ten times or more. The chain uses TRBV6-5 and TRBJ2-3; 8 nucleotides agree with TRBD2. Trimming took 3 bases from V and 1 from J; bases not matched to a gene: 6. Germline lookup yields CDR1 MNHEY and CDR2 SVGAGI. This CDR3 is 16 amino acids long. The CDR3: CASSYYSGIGTDTQYF. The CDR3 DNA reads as TGTGCCAGCAGTTATTATAGCGGGATAGGCACAGATACGCAGTATTTT.

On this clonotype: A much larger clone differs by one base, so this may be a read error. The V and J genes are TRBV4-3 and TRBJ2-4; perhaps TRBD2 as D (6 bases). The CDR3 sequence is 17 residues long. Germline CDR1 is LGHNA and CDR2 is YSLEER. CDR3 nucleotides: TGCGCCAGCAGCCCCAAGCGGGCTACCCTAGCCAAAAACGTTCAGTACTTC. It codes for CASSPKRATLAKNVQYF.

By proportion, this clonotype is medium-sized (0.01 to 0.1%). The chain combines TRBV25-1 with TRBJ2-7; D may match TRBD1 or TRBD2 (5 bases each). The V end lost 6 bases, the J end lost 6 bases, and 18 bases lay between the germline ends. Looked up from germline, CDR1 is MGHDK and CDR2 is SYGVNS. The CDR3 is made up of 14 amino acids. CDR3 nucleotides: TGTGCCAGCAGCCCGGTGGGGGAGTGGCGCGAGCAGTACTTC. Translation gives CASSPVGEWREQYF.

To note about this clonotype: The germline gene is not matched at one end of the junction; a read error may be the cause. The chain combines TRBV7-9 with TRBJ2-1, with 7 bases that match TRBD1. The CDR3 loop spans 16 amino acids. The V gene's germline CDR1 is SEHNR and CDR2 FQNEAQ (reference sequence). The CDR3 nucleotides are TGTGCCTGCAGCTCCCGCGAGGGGGCCCCCCACAATGAGCAGTTCTTC. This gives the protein CACSSREGAPHNEQFF.

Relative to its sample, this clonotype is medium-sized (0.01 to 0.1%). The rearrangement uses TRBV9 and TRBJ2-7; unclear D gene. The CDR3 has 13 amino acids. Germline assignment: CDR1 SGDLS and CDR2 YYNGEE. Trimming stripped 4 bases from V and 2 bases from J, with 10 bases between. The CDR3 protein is CASSPRLAYEQYF. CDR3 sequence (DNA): TGTGCCAGCAGCCCCCGATTAGCCTACGAGCAGTACTTC.

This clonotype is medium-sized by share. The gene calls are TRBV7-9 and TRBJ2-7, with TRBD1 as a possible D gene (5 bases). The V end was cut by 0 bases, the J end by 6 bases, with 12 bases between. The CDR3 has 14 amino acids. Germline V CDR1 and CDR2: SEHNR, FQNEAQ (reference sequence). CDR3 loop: CASSLARQGTEQYF. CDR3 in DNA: TGTGCCAGCAGCTTAGCGAGGCAGGGTACCGAGCAGTACTTC.

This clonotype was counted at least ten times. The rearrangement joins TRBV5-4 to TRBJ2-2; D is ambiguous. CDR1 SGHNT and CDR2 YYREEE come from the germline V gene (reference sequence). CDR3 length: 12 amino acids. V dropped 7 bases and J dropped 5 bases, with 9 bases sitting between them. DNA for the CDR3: TGTGCCAGCTTAGGACCAACCGGGGAGCTGTTTTTT. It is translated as CASLGPTGELFF. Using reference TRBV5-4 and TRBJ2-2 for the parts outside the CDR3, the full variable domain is ETGVTQSPTHLIKTRGQQVTLRCSSQSGHNTVSWYQQALGQGPQFIFQYYREEENGRGNFPPRFSGLQFPNYSSELNVNALELDDSALYLCASLGPTGELFFGEGSRLTVL.

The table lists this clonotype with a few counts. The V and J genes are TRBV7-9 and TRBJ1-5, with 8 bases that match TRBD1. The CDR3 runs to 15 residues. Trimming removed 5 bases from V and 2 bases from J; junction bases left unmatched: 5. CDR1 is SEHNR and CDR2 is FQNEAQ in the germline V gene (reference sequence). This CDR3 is CASSRTGNGNQPQHF. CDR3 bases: TGTGCCAGCAGCCGGACAGGGAATGGCAATCAGCCCCAGCATTTT. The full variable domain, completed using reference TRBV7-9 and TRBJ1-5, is DTGVSQNPRHKITKRGQNVTFRCDPISEHNRLYWYRQTLGQGPEFLTYFQNEAQLEKSRLLSDRFSAERPKGSFSTLEIQRTEQGDSAMYLCASSRTGNGNQPQHFGDGTRLSIL.